This T cell receptor (beta chain) appears in the sequencing data of a study of early T cells in non-severe SARS-CoV-2 infection. The CDR3 runs to 17 residues. The V gene's germline CDR1 is MGHRA and CDR2 YSYEKL. Trimming at V came to 8 bases and at J to 4 bases, leaving 18 bases not matched to a gene. TCRdb fed the 5' RACE reads into MiXCR, producing one record per CDR3 protein. This sample carries tens of thousands of distinct CDR3 sequences, around 4.8% of them seen once, and the ten largest clones take 7.8%. This clonotype was sampled from an adult who was a healthcare worker with PCR-confirmed SARS-CoV-2 infection or an uninfected control (not recorded which). This chain joins TRBV4-1 and TRBJ2-5; 8 bases fit TRBD2. The sequenced sample consisted of whole blood. The CDR3 reads CASCRILSGGLGETQYF. The CDR3 DNA follows: TGCGCCAGCTGCCGGATACTATCGGGGGGGCTAGGAGAGACCCAGTACTTC.